This TCR beta chain was captured in a study of blood T cell repertoires in COVID-19. Study details: Samples taken during acute and convalescent COVID-19 were collected in the United States, Italy and Spain. PBMCs, B-cell-depleted T cells, or T cells were the source of the cDNA or gDNA that made up the material.

The V and J ends lost 2 bases and 2 bases, in that order; junction bases with no gene match: 3. Germline V gives CDR1 SGDLS, CDR2 YYNGEE. This CDR3 is 14 amino acids long. Per the original methods: Researchers report that nucleated cell counts were estimated from reference gene primer amplification. Assay used: immunoSEQ multiplex PCR; TCRdb lists only in-frame clones, some missing. V and J calls and clone size are copied from that table; D and trimming were computed from the DNA. The sample carries over 600,000 clones, 75% to 90% recorded once. This chain joins TRBV9 and TRBJ2-7; 8 nucleotides line up with TRBD2. This clonotype originated in a woman aged 18-29 years with acute or convalescent COVID-19. The sample was peripheral blood. This CDR3 reads CASSVSGATYEQYF. As DNA, the CDR3 is TGTGCCAGCAGCGTTAGCGGGGCCACCTACGAGCAGTACTTC.